Listed below are T cell receptor beta chains from one sample, sequenced in a study of blood T cell repertoires in COVID-19. Assay: immunoSEQ multiplex PCR; the TCRdb copy retains only in-frame clones and omits some. This table has 150,000 to 200,000 clones, about 80% appearing once. Sequenced: peripheral blood. All receptors derive from a woman between 40 and 50 years old with COVID-19, enrolled during active disease. Each CDR3 is given with its conserved first and last residue. The D gene is left open where the match is weak. Clone size is stated in some rows and not others, as once, few, many or a class when expanded.

CDR3,DNA,D,V,J,size
CASRGAANNQPQHF,TGTGCCAGTAGAGGTGCAGCCAACAATCAGCCCCAGCATTTT,-,TRBV6-5,TRBJ1-5,-
CASSLVAGVRTTGELFF,TGTGCCAGCAGCTTAGTAGCGGGGGTTCGGACCACCGGGGAGCTGTTTTTT,TRBD2,TRBV7-6,TRBJ2-2,-
CASRLSDLRTYNEQFF,TGCGCCAGCAGACTGAGCGATCTGAGAACCTACAATGAGCAGTTCTTC,-,TRBV4-1,TRBJ2-1,-
CASSFVGTGHYEQFF,TGTGCCAGCAGCTTCGTCGGGACAGGACATTATGAGCAGTTCTTC,TRBD1,TRBV11-2,TRBJ2-1,-
CASSHSTSGGALAKNIQYF,TGCGCCAGCAGCCACTCGACTAGCGGGGGGGCTCTAGCCAAAAACATTCAGTACTTC,TRBD2,TRBV4-1,TRBJ2-4,-
CASGGSGDLQPQHF,TGTGCCAGCGGGGGGAGCGGGGACCTTCAGCCCCAGCATTTT,-,TRBV2,TRBJ1-5,-
CASSSPGQGSYGYTF,TGTGCCAGCAGCTCCCCGGGACAGGGGAGCTATGGCTACACCTTC,TRBD1,TRBV7-9,TRBJ1-2,few
CASRRDLPNTGELFF,TGTGCCAGCAGGCGCGATCTTCCCAACACCGGGGAGCTGTTTTTT,-,TRBV28,TRBJ2-2,-
CASSPLANEQYF,TGTGCCAGCAGCCCCCTAGCGAACGAGCAGTACTTC,-,TRBV11-2,TRBJ2-7,-
CASSLTGTGQETQYF,TGTGCCAGTAGTCTAACCGGGACAGGCCAAGAGACCCAGTACTTC,TRBD1,TRBV19,TRBJ2-5,-
CASSLGTGWYGYTF,TGTGCCAGCAGCCTCGGGACAGGGTGGTATGGCTACACCTTC,TRBD1,TRBV5-5,TRBJ1-2,-
CASSQVGADPGELFF,TGTGCCAGCAGCCAAGTGGGAGCGGATCCCGGGGAGCTGTTTTTT,-,TRBV4-2,TRBJ2-2,-
CASTLSLGRGNEQFF,TGTGCCAGCACCCTAAGTCTCGGGAGAGGCAATGAGCAGTTCTTC,-,TRBV28,TRBJ2-1,-
CASSLKRQGFSGNTIYF,TGTGCCAGCAGCTTAAAGCGACAGGGCTTCTCTGGAAACACCATATATTTT,TRBD1,TRBV7-8,TRBJ1-3,-
CASNPTGGSGELFF,TGTGCCAGCAACCCGACAGGGGGTAGCGGGGAGCTGTTTTTT,TRBD1,TRBV7-2,TRBJ2-2,once
CASSNPTDNEQFF,TGTGCCAGCAGTAACCCCACGGACAATGAGCAGTTCTTC,-,TRBV12-3/TRBV12-4,TRBJ2-1,-
CASSHTAVGVNTGELFF,TGCGCCAGCAGCCACACAGCGGTTGGAGTCAACACCGGGGAGCTGTTTTTT,-,TRBV5-1,TRBJ2-2,-
CASSQFVPGQGAAKNIQYF,TGTGCCAGCAGCCAGTTCGTTCCGGGACAGGGGGCTGCCAAAAACATTCAGTACTTC,TRBD1,TRBV3-1/TRBV3-2,TRBJ2-4,-
CASSLVTVPGELFF,TGCGCCAGCAGCTTGGTTACAGTGCCCGGGGAGCTGTTTTTT,-,TRBV5-1,TRBJ2-2,once
CAWSGWRAGNIQYF,TGTGCCTGGAGTGGGTGGAGGGCTGGTAACATTCAGTACTTC,-,TRBV30,TRBJ2-4,-
CASSLSPLTTGGSTDTQYF,TGTGCCAGCAGTTTATCCCCCTTGACGACAGGGGGCTCTACAGATACGCAGTATTTT,TRBD1,TRBV27,TRBJ2-3,-
CASSLSGGNFKDEQYF,TGTGCCAGCAGTTTATCTGGGGGGAACTTCAAGGACGAGCAGTACTTC,-,TRBV28,TRBJ2-7,-